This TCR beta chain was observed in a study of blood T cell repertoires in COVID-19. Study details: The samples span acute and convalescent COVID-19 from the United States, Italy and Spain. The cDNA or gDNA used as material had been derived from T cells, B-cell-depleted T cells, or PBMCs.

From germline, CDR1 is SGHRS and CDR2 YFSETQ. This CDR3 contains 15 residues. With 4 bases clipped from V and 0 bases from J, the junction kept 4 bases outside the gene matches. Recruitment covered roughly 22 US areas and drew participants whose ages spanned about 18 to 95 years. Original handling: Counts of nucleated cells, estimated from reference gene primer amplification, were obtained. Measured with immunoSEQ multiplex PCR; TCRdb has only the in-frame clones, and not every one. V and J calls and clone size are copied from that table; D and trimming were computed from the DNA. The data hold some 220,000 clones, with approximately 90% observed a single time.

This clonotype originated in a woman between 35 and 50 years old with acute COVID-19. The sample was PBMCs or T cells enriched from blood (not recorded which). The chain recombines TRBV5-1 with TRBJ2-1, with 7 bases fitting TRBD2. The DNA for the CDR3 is TGCGCCAGCAGCGTCGGGGGGAGCTCCTACAATGAGCAGTTCTTC. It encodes CASSVGGSSYNEQFF.